The present T cell receptor (beta chain) was sequenced within a study of OX40 agonist ivuxolimab in advanced cancers. As for the study in general: Ivuxolimab is a fully human IgG2 antibody that activates OX40 (CD134). Partial responses were achieved by three patients, one with hepatocellular carcinoma and two with cutaneous melanoma. Patient treatment consisted of intravenous ivuxolimab administration every 2 weeks at 0.01 to 10 mg/kg.

Turning to this clone: Its antigen is currently unknown.

CDR1 is LGHNA and CDR2 is YNFKEQ in the germline V gene. This CDR3 is 18 amino acids long. J lost 9 bases, V lost 0 bases, and 9 bases had no gene match. General study findings and limits: It was also the case that some nonresponders had low normalized T-cell clonal expansion.

Sequencing used immunoSEQ multiplex PCR; TCRdb keeps in-frame clones, though not all of them. This table holds about 72,000 clones, roughly 80% found once. J is TRBJ2-1 and V is TRBV4-2, with 15 bases matching TRBD2. This specimen consisted of CD4+ or CD8+ T cells sorted from blood, obtained in a trial of the OX40 agonist ivuxolimab. This TCR came from an adult with an advanced solid tumor such as melanoma, head and neck, liver or kidney cancer. DNA of the CDR3: TGTGCCAGCAGCCAAGAGGGGACTAGCGGGAGGCGCGATGGTGAGCAGTTCTTC. The encoded protein is CASSQEGTSGRRDGEQFF.